The following is a T cell receptor beta chain sequence with its context. The antigen remains undetermined. J was trimmed by 5 bases and V by 6 bases; bases with no gene match: 2. Looked up from germline, CDR1 is SQVTM and CDR2 is ANQGSEA. This CDR3 spans 12 amino acids. The sample originates from a study of human T cells and chemical hapten exposure. Study context: TCR yield per sample varied, mainly due to pooled library volumes.

The time point here: patch test 1, 2 weeks after DPC sensitization. Treatment meaning: therapeutic diphenylcyclopropenone sensitization with weekly scalp DPC. TCRdb fed the RACE reads into MiXCR, producing one record per CDR3 protein. In the table there are 100,000 or so distinct CDR3 sequences, about 10% of which are singletons. General study findings and limits: Those TCRs sitting above 1 in 1000 frequency stayed the same with DPC sensitization. There were significantly more large CDR3 similarity clusters among expanded TCRs than among controls.

V and J are TRBV29-1 and TRBJ2-5; 11 nucleotides match TRBD1. The clonotype originates from a man aged 40-50 years with alopecia areata. Some clones in this sample may be carry-over from other donors' samples. The sequences come from whole blood, collected in connection with sensitization to the hapten diphenylcyclopropenone (DPC). The CDR3 DNA is TGCAGCGTGGACAGGGGGCGGGAGACCCAGTACTTC. Its translation: CSVDRGRETQYF.